This TCR beta chain emerged from a study of blood T cell repertoires in COVID-19. Study-level background: From T cells, B-cell-depleted T cells, or PBMCs came the material, which was cDNA or gDNA.

This clone has only one observation. Profiling relied on immunoSEQ multiplex PCR, and the TCRdb table lists in-frame clones only, not all of them. The sample yields approximately 350,000 clones, 88% seen once. The CDR3 loop spans 15 amino acids. Unmatched junction bases numbered 1, after V lost 4 bases and J lost 1 base. Germline V gene data show CDR1 as MRHNA and CDR2 as SNTAGT. The sequence came from an older woman with COVID-19, enrolled during active disease. Sequencing was done on a sample of peripheral blood. The rearrangement links TRBV6-4 to TRBJ2-3, with TRBD2 identical over 11 bases. The CDR3 region is CASSVAGGGTDTQYF. The CDR3 DNA follows: TGTGCCAGCAGTGTAGCGGGGGGGGGCACAGATACGCAGTATTTT.